The present T cell receptor (beta chain) was sequenced within a study of Ad26.COV2.S vaccination and SARS-CoV-2 variants. In the study overall: Donor had been placed in the Ad26.COV2.S arm of the COV1001 trial.

Trimming cost V 0 bases and J 5 bases, with 9 bases left between them. CDR1 SGDLS and CDR2 YYNGEE come from the germline V gene. The CDR3 is made up of 14 amino acids. The data were produced by immunoSEQ multiplex PCR, yet TCRdb's version contains in-frame clones alone and is incomplete. The sample holds approximately 300,000 clones, 85% seen once. Treatment indicated: some 19 received Ad26.COV2.S at low or high dose, single or two shots; five or six received placebo; per-sample allocation not given. Sample collection was performed on day 63 after the first vaccine or placebo injection. On this clone: Antigen unknown.

Study-wide results and caveats: Non-spike TCR breadth showed similarity between vaccine and placebo recipients.

The J gene is TRBJ2-1, the V gene TRBV9; D unresolved. The sequencing here drew on peripheral blood, taken in a trial of Ad26.COV2.S vaccine versus placebo. The sequence derives from a person between 18 and 65 years old who received the Ad26.COV2.S COVID-19 vaccine or a placebo. The CDR3 loop is CASSVEARNNEQFF. The CDR3 coding sequence is TGTGCCAGCAGCGTAGAGGCCCGTAACAATGAGCAGTTCTTC.